This TCR beta chain derives from a study of CD8+ T cells in alopecia areata. Across the whole study: Tofacitinib ran for 6 to 18 months before 6 months off drug. The study, taken as a whole, reports: Clonality exceeded that of normal scalp in lesional scalp, most notably in alopecia totalis/universalis. Among the 100 top clones, expanded CD8+ clones, like scalp clonality, were significantly decreased by tofacitinib.

CDR3 length: 12 amino acids. CDR1 SQVTM and CDR2 ANQGSEA come from the germline V gene. The ends were cut back, 3 bases at V and 2 bases at J, with 7 bases in the middle. The treatment was: oral pan-JAK inhibitor, 5-10 mg twice daily. As regards this clone: What it binds is unknown. Other nucleotide sequences in the sample specify the same CDR3.

In each case, RNA was isolated and then reverse transcribed into cDNA as the sequencing template. Produced via immunoSEQ multiplex PCR; TCRdb's table is partial and in-frame only. Of about 190,000 clones in the sample, roughly 61% were seen once. The receptor's source is a human donor with alopecia areata. The chain carries TRBV29-1 and TRBJ1-1, with D possibly TRBD1 on 5 matching bases. This sample comprised CD8+ T cells sorted from blood, obtained at week 24, from a patient treated with tofacitinib. CDR3 nucleotides: TGCAGCGTTGAGGGGCAAAACACTGAAGCTTTCTTT. Translation: CSVEGQNTEAFF.